The next 15 T cell receptor beta chains were all read from a single sample in a study of T-cell reconstitution after alpha-beta-depleted transplantation in children. Unique molecular identifiers featured in how the TCRbeta library was prepared. Each CDR3 protein gets one entry after TCRdb re-called the PCR reads with MiXCR. The sample contains around 110,000 distinct CDR3 sequences, 10% of which appear only once. Sample: PBMCs, taken before TCRalphabeta/CD19-depleted stem cell transplant. The receptors were sampled from a boy between 2 and 10 years old with acute lymphoblastic leukemia, due to receive a stem cell transplant.

This clonotype was counted between two and nine times. The genes are TRBV5-1 and TRBJ2-5; 9 positions match TRBD1. The CDR3 is 16 residues long. J gave up 4 bases and V 4 bases, and 11 bases lay outside the gene matches. CDR1 is SGHRS, CDR2 YFSETQ, per germline. CDR3 nucleotides: TGCGCCAGCAGCGCGTGGACAGGGGCGTCCGGAGAGACCCAGTACTTC. It codes for CASSAWTGASGETQYF.

This clonotype came up a few times. V usage is TRBV5-4 and J usage is TRBJ1-2; D gene uncertain. V was cut by 4 bases and J by 8 bases, with 12 bases left in between. This CDR3 contains 12 residues. Germline CDR1 is SGHNT and CDR2 is YYREEE (reference sequence). CDR3 in amino acids: CASSLAAGGYTF. For the CDR3, the DNA is TGTGCCAGCAGCCTGGCTGCGGGAGGCTACACCTTC.

There are many counts of this clonotype. The V call is TRBV12-3 or TRBV12-4, the J call TRBJ1-2; D is uncertain. The CDR3 length is 13 residues. V lost 5 bases, J lost 5 bases, and 12 bases lay in between. CDR3 in amino acids: CASSPRTGYGYTF. CDR3 nucleotides: TGTGCCAGCAGTCCCCGGACCGGATATGGCTACACCTTC.

This chain joins TRBV5-5 and TRBJ2-5; D gene ambiguous. The CDR3 has 12 amino acids. V lost 2 bases and J 4 bases, leaving 6 bases between the germline ends. CDR1 and CDR2 from the germline V gene are SGHKS and YYEKEE (reference sequence). CDR3 in amino acids: CASSFPGETQYF. As DNA, the CDR3 is TGTGCCAGCAGCTTCCCGGGAGAGACCCAGTACTTC.

This clonotype was detected only a few times. The rearrangement links TRBV20-1 to TRBJ2-1; 12 bases agree with TRBD2. CDR1 DFQATT and CDR2 SNEGSKA come from the germline V gene (reference sequence). The junction had 4 bases not matched to a gene; V was cut back by 6 bases and J by 7 bases. The CDR3 is 13 residues long. As DNA, the CDR3 is TGCAGTGCCTGGACTAGCGGGATTAATGAGCAGTTCTTC. Translation: CSAWTSGINEQFF.

The gene calls are TRBV20-1 and TRBJ2-7, with D possibly being TRBD1 (5 bases). The CDR3 is 13 amino acids. Trimming removed 5 bases at V and 3 bases at J, with 14 bases between. Per germline, CDR1 DFQATT and CDR2 SNEGSKA (reference sequence). The CDR3 reads CSAPGHRVYEQYF. The CDR3 nucleotides read TGCAGTGCTCCCGGACATCGCGTCTACGAGCAGTACTTC.

This clonotype has ten or more counts. J is TRBJ1-5 and V is TRBV27; D unclear. This CDR3 region has 14 residues. Germline CDR1 is MNHEY and CDR2 is SMNVEV (reference sequence). Trimming took 6 bases from V and 5 from J, leaving 14 bases between them. The CDR3 is CASRQGPLHQPQHF. The CDR3 region has the DNA TGTGCCAGCAGACAAGGACCGCTCCATCAGCCCCAGCATTTT.

A few counts support this clonotype. CDR3 sequence (DNA): TGTGCCAGCAGCGATCCTCGGGGTTTATACAATGAGCAGTTCTTC. It yields the protein CASSDPRGLYNEQFF. The rearrangement uses TRBV2 and TRBJ2-1; a possible D gene is TRBD2 (5 bases). Between the trimmed V and J ends, which lost 6 bases and 4 bases, there was a span of 16 bases. Per germline, CDR1 SNHLY and CDR2 FYNNEI. The CDR3 is made up of 15 amino acids.

This clonotype was seen only a few times. This sequence joins TRBV28 and TRBJ2-3; D not certain. The CDR3 spans 15 residues. Between the trimmed V and J ends, which lost 6 bases and 4 bases, there was a span of 17 bases. Per germline, CDR1 MDHEN and CDR2 SYDVKM. In nucleotides, the CDR3 is TGTGCCAGCAGCCCCTCCCAGTCAGGCCCAGATACGCAGTATTTT. Translated: CASSPSQSGPDTQYF. The variable domain in full, with the rest retrieved from reference TRBV28 and TRBJ2-3, is DVKVTQSSRYLVKRTGEKVFLECVQDMDHENMFWYRQDPGLGLRLIYFSYDVKMKEKGDIPEGYSVSREKKERFSLILESASTNQTSMYLCASSPSQSGPDTQYFGPGTRLTVL.

This clonotype was found a few times. The CDR3 nucleotides are TGTGCCAGCAGCCCGGACAGGAAATATACCCGGGAGCTGTTTTTT. It translates to CASSPDRKYTRELFF. The chain has TRBV6-5 and TRBJ2-2, with TRBD1 matching over 7 bases. Germline trimming cut 6 bases from V and 9 bases from J; bases unmatched to any gene: 13. Germline CDR1 is MNHEY and CDR2 is SVGAGI. This CDR3 contains 15 residues.

V gene TRBV6-1 combines with J gene TRBJ2-3, with TRBD1 identical over 8 bases. The CDR3 sequence is 14 residues long. Germline CDR1 is MNHNS and CDR2 is SASEGT. V trimming: 5 bases; J trimming: 2 bases; junction bases outside the gene matches: 3. CDR3 sequence: CASSRDRYTDTQYF. DNA of the CDR3: TGTGCCAGCAGTCGGGACAGGTACACAGATACGCAGTATTTT.

The chain combines TRBV7-2 with TRBJ2-7; weak D call: TRBD1 (6 bases). The germline V and J ends were trimmed by 1 base and 1 base, with 8 bases remaining between them. Per the germline V gene, CDR1 is SGHTA and CDR2 is FQGNSA. CDR3 length: 14 residues. The CDR3 protein is CASSLDRASYEQYF. Written as DNA, the CDR3 is TGTGCCAGCAGCTTAGACAGGGCATCCTACGAGCAGTACTTC.

The V and J genes are TRBV12-3 or TRBV12-4 and TRBJ1-2; D is undetermined. This CDR3 region has 11 residues. The V end lost 3 bases, the J end lost 7 bases, and 6 bases lay between the germline ends. CDR3 region: CASSLSAGYTF. The DNA for the CDR3 is TGTGCCAGCAGTTTGTCCGCTGGCTACACCTTC.

The table lists this clonotype with a few counts. This chain links TRBV2 with TRBJ2-3, with D perhaps matching TRBD1 (5 bases). Between the trimmed V and J ends, which lost 4 bases and 2 bases, there was a span of 13 bases. CDR1 and CDR2 from the germline V gene are SNHLY and FYNNEI. The length of the CDR3 is 15 residues. This CDR3 is CASSVQSRDTDTQYF. CDR3 coding DNA: TGTGCCAGCAGTGTTCAGTCCAGGGACACAGATACGCAGTATTTT.

This clonotype was detected a few times. The chain recombines TRBV4-1 with TRBJ2-1; D is uncertain. The germline V gene encodes CDR1 MGHRA and CDR2 YSYEKL. V shed 4 bases and J shed 0 bases, with 16 bases lying between them. The CDR3 covers 17 residues. Here the CDR3 DNA reads TGCGCCAGCAGCCGTTCCCCAAGGGCTCCCTCCTACAATGAGCAGTTCTTC. As protein: CASSRSPRAPSYNEQFF.